The source of this T cell receptor (beta chain) is a study of cytomegalovirus exposure and HLA in healthy donors. The donors were healthy bone marrow donors. PCR amplification relied on 60 Vbeta primers (plus 13 Jbeta primers). Here immunoSEQ multiplex PCR was the method, and the copy in TCRdb shows in-frame clones only, minus some. This sample has 60,000 to 75,000 clones, with around four fifths found just once. Trimming removed 5 bases at V and 1 base at J, with 9 bases between. CDR1 SQVTM and CDR2 ANQGSEA come from the germline V gene. There are 13 residues in the CDR3. The clonotype comes from a woman aged 25 to 39 in good health and CMV-seropositive. The V call is TRBV29-1, the J call TRBJ1-5; D call uncertain. Sequenced material: PBMCs. The CDR3 loop reads CSVQQTSNQPQHF. The CDR3 DNA reads as TGCAGCGTTCAACAGACGAGCAATCAGCCCCAGCATTTT.